A selection of T cell receptor beta chains follows, all from one sample in a study of tumor-infiltrating lymphocytes in primary liver carcinoma. TCRdb independently ran MiXCR on the multiplex PCR reads; one entry per CDR3 protein. The data show approximately 330,000 distinct CDR3 sequences, roughly 61% seen once. Input material: peripheral blood. These receptors were obtained from a man aged 35 to 55 with primary liver carcinoma and hepatitis B virus infection. The CDR3 runs from the conserved cysteine through the conserved F or W. Clone sizes are given selectively: once, few, many, or a class where the clone is expanded.

length	J	V	size	CDR3
15	TRBJ2-1	TRBV12-3/TRBV12-4	.	CASSLRSGRGDEKFF
12	TRBJ2-5	TRBV5-1	.	CTSSKPQETQYF
15	TRBJ1-3	TRBV12-3/TRBV12-4	.	CANSLGAVSGNTIYF
13	TRBJ2-7	TRBV5-1	.	CASSSGAPYEQYF
16	TRBJ1-4	TRBV6-5	.	CASRAGTETTNEKLFF
11	TRBJ2-5	TRBV28	.	CASAGGGAQYF
13	TRBJ1-5	TRBV29-1	.	CGVSQGRPQPQHF
14	TRBJ2-3	TRBV6-5	many	CASKTGNMADTQYF
15	TRBJ2-1	TRBV11-2	.	CASNTAGQVVDEQFF
16	TRBJ2-1	TRBV11-2	.	CASSLVGDGRLSEQLF
13	TRBJ2-1	TRBV11-2	many	CASRTLREYEQFF
13	TRBJ1-2	TRBV4-2	many	CASSQGEAKGYTF
16	TRBJ2-1	TRBV12-3/TRBV12-4	.	CASSWGRGRAYNEQSF
13	TRBJ2-7	TRBV5-4	.	CTSSLYSSDEQCF
15	TRBJ1-1	TRBV11-2	.	CAGSLGGSSNTEAFF
12	TRBJ2-2	TRBV11-2	.	CASSSDTGELVF
12	TRBJ2-1	TRBV29-1	many	CSVEGSVDEQFF
15	TRBJ1-1	TRBV29-1	many	CSVVTIWAKSPEAFF